One sample yielded the 15 T cell receptor beta chains listed below, sequenced in a study of T cell clonality in common variable immunodeficiency (dated by TCRdb to the mid-2010s). The method was the immunoSEQ multiplex PCR assay. TCRdb mirrors the immuneACCESS table, restricted to in-frame sequences. Some clones are absent from its copies; in checked studies, under half trace to an unresolved V gene, and the reason for the others is unknown. For this sample, roughly 34,000 clones appear and none is a singleton. The top ten hold about 1% of the sample. Sequencing was performed on peripheral blood mononuclear cells. The receptor source for this set is a person between 18 and 70 years old in good health.

This clone was found many times. The read terminates 3 residues before the CDR3 end, so the remaining end is supplied by the germline J gene. This chain connects TRBV7-3 to TRBJ2-1; D is perhaps TRBD2 (6 bases). Between the trimmed V and J ends, which lost 1 base and 6 bases, there was a span of 13 bases. This CDR3 spans 15 amino acids. Germline loops: CDR1 SGHTA, CDR2 FQGTGA. Incomplete CDR3 DNA: TGTGCCAGCAGCTTAAGTTTTAGACTAGTCAATGAG. Protein sequence: CASSLSFRLVNE. The complete CDR3 protein is CASSLSFRLVNEQFF.

This clone was seen a few times. The read ends 3 residues shy of where the CDR3 ends; the end is completed using the germline J gene. The J gene is TRBJ2-5, the V gene TRBV2; 11 nucleotides align to TRBD2. Trimming cost V 7 bases and J 2 bases; bases outside gene matches: 6. Looked up from germline, CDR1 is SNHLY and CDR2 is FYNNEI. This CDR3 contains 15 residues. CDR3 sequence reads: CASTGTSGVQETQYF. The CDR3 bases that were read are TGTGCCAGCACCGGGACTAGCGGCGTGCAAGAGACC.

At least ten counts were recorded for this clone. Read data end 3 residues before the CDR3 end; the end is taken from the germline J gene. This sequence joins TRBV7-8 and TRBJ2-3, with 14 bases that match TRBD2. CDR1 is SGHVS and CDR2 is FQNEAQ in the germline V gene. V trimming: 0 bases; J trimming: 2 bases; junction bases outside the gene matches: 4. This CDR3 has 18 residues. The sequenced part of the CDR3 DNA is TGTGCCAGCAGCTTAGCGCTGACTAGCGGGGGGGACACAGATACG. Its protein is CASSLALTSGGDTDT. The entire CDR3 protein is CASSLALTSGGDTDTQYF.

The sample holds many counts of this clone. Sequencing ends 3 residues short of the CDR3 end; the germline J gene provides the rest. The chain is built from TRBV7-2 and TRBJ1-3; D not resolved. V gave up 5 bases and J gave up 0 bases, with 11 bases separating them. This CDR3 contains 15 residues. Germline V gene data show CDR1 as SGHTA and CDR2 as FQGNSA. The CDR3 sequence: CASSLIFGSGNTIYF. The CDR3 DNA, read in part, is TGTGCCAGCAGCCTCATATTCGGCTCTGGAAACACC.

This clone has at least ten counts. The missing CDR3 end, 3 residues past where the read stops, is filled in from the germline J gene. This sequence joins TRBV7-8 and TRBJ2-1, with TRBD2 matching over 8 bases. Germline assignment: CDR1 SGHVS and CDR2 FQNEAQ. The CDR3 is 16 residues long. The trim removed 5 bases at V and 2 bases at J, leaving 8 bases unmatched. The CDR3 sequence is CASSTPTGLAYNEQFF. Partial CDR3 DNA: TGTGCCAGCAGCACCCCCACGGGACTAGCCTACAATGAG.

This clone was observed many times. The read halts 3 residues ahead of the CDR3 end, with the missing end drawn from the germline J gene. The chain links TRBV30 to TRBJ1-1, with D unclear. Per germline, CDR1 GTSNPN and CDR2 SVGIG (reference sequence). Deletions cut 0 bases from V and 4 bases from J, with 6 bases between. The CDR3 has 12 residues. CDR3 bases read: TGTGCCTGGAGTGTACACAGCACTGAA. This codes for CAWSVHSTE. Given in full, the CDR3 is CAWSVHSTEAFF. Complete variable domain (other parts from reference TRBV30 and TRBJ1-1): SQTIHQWPATLVQPVGSPLSLECTVEGTSNPNLYWYRQAAGRGLQLLFYSVGIGQISSEVPQNLSASRPQDRQFILSSKKLLLSDSGFYLCAWSVHSTEAFFGQGTRLTVV.

This clone was counted ten times or more. The read stops 3 residues short of the end of the CDR3; the missing end is completed from the germline J gene. This chain links TRBV12-3 or TRBV12-4 with TRBJ2-1; TRBD2 aligns across 10 bases. The CDR3 extends over 15 amino acids. After removal of 6 bases from V and 4 bases from J, the junction contained 6 bases not matched to a gene. Partial CDR3 DNA: TGTGCCAGCAGCCACGGGACTAGCGCGTACAATGAG. This codes for CASSHGTSAYNE. The full CDR3 sequence reads CASSHGTSAYNEQFF.

This clone has a count of ten or more. Read data end 3 residues before the CDR3 end; the end is taken from the germline J gene. The chain carries TRBV15 and TRBJ2-7; a weak D match, TRBD1 (5 bases). The CDR3 sequence is 17 residues long. Germline V CDR1 and CDR2: LNHNV, YYDKDF (reference sequence). Trimming took 0 bases from V and 2 from J, leaving 17 bases between them. CDR3 DNA (partial): TGTGCCACCAGCAGAGATAGGCCGAGGACATGGGCCTACGAG. As protein: CATSRDRPRTWAYE. The CDR3 as a whole reads CATSRDRPRTWAYEQYF.

There are many counts of this clone. Read coverage stops 3 residues before the CDR3 terminus; the germline J gene supplies the remainder. The chain has TRBV7-1 and TRBJ2-3; the match to TRBD2 covers 8 bases. TRBV7-1 is an open reading frame, and its role is uncertain. The CDR3 sequence is 20 residues long. The J segment lost 2 bases and the V segment lost 3 bases, leaving 19 bases of the junction unmatched. The CDR3 region is CASSSPFPRVLAELTDTQYF. Incomplete CDR3 DNA: TGTGCCAGCAGCTCCCCCTTCCCTCGCGTACTAGCGGAGCTCACAGATACG.

This clone was seen ten or more times. The DNA ends 3 residues before the CDR3 does, and the rest of the CDR3 is filled in from the germline J gene. The chain joins TRBV19 to TRBJ2-7; D may be TRBD1 (6 bases). The CDR3 is 15 residues long. Germline lookup yields CDR1 LNHDA and CDR2 SQIVND (reference sequence). The V and J ends lost 5 bases and 1 base respectively, with 15 bases between them. CDR3 residues: CASSRAGTRSYEQYF. The sequenced part of the CDR3 DNA is TGTGCCAGTAGTCGCGCTGGGACAAGATCCTACGAG.

This clone was seen repeatedly, ten times or more. The CDR3 goes on 3 residues after the read ends, and that part is filled in from the germline J gene. The chain uses TRBV19 and TRBJ1-2, with D maybe TRBD1 (6 bases). The germline V and J ends were trimmed by 4 bases and 0 bases, with 18 bases remaining between them. Germline V gene sequence: CDR1 LNHDA, CDR2 SQIVND (reference sequence). This CDR3 is 17 amino acids long. The CDR3 protein is CASSTGTSGRANYGYTF. Incomplete CDR3 DNA: TGTGCCAGTAGTACAGGGACATCAGGCCGAGCTAACTATGGC. Full variable domain (remainder filled in from reference TRBV19 and TRBJ1-2): DGGITQSPKYLFRKEGQNVTLSCEQNLNHDAMYWYRQDPGQGLRLIYYSQIVNDFQKGDIAEGYSVSREKKESFPLTVTSAQKNPTAFYLCASSTGTSGRANYGYTFGSGTRLTVV.

This clone has a count of ten or more. The read terminates 3 residues before the CDR3 end, so the remaining end is supplied by the germline J gene. V is TRBV18 and J is TRBJ1-2; possible D gene TRBD1, 6 bases. Germline CDR1 KGHSH, CDR2 LQKENI. V shed 3 bases and J shed 2 bases, with 10 bases lying between them. The CDR3 runs 14 residues. Incomplete CDR3 DNA: TGTGCCAGCTCACCCGATACAGGGAACTATGGC. This encodes CASSPDTGNYG. The complete CDR3 reads CASSPDTGNYGYTF.

This clone was counted ten times or more. The observed sequence ends 3 residues before the CDR3 terminus, with the missing tail filled in from the germline J gene. V is TRBV7-2 and J is TRBJ2-3; perhaps TRBD2 as D (6 bases). V gave up 2 bases and J gave up 0 bases, with 9 bases separating them. Germline assignment: CDR1 SGHTA and CDR2 FQGNSA. This CDR3 region has 15 residues. The CDR3 DNA, read in part, is TGTGCCAGCAGCTTACGGAGGGCTAGCACAGATACG. Amino acid sequence: CASSLRRASTDT. The entire CDR3 reads CASSLRRASTDTQYF.

This clone was counted at least ten times. The sequenced fragment ends 3 residues before the CDR3 boundary, so the rest is inferred from the germline J gene. The chain joins TRBV7-9 to TRBJ2-3; 9 bases are shared with TRBD1. The CDR3 totals 13 residues. The germline V gene has CDR1 SEHNR and CDR2 FQNEAQ (reference sequence). V lost 11 bases and J lost 1; bases outside the gene matches: 4. Here the CDR3 reads CAGGTGRTDTQYF. The CDR3 bases that were read are TGTGCCGGAGGGACAGGGCGCACAGATACG.

This clone has more than one count but fewer than ten. Read coverage stops 3 residues before the CDR3 terminus; the germline J gene supplies the remainder. The V gene is TRBV19, the J gene TRBJ2-7, with 11 bases identical to TRBD2. Trimming took 3 bases from V and 4 from J; bases not matched to a gene: 5. Germline V gene lookup returns CDR1 LNHDA and CDR2 SQIVND (reference sequence). CDR3 length: 15 amino acids. CDR3 DNA (partial): TGTGCCAGTAGTATGTCGACTAGCGGGACGTACGAG. Its protein product is CASSMSTSGTYE. The whole CDR3 protein is CASSMSTSGTYEQYF.